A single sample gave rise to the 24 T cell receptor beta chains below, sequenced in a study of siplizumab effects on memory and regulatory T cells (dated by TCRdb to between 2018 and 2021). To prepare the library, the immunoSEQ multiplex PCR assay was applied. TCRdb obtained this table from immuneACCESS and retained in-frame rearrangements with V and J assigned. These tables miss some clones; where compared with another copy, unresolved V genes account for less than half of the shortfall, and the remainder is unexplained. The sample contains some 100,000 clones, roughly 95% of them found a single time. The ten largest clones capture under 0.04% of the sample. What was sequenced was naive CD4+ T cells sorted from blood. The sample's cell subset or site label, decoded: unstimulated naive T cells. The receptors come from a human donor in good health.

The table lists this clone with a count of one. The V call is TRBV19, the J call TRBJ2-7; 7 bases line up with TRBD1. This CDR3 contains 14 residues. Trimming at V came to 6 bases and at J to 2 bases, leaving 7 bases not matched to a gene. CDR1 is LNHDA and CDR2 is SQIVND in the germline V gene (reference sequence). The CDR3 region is CASRTTGRAYEQYF. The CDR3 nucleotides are TGTGCCAGTAGAACGACAGGGAGAGCCTACGAGCAGTACTTC.

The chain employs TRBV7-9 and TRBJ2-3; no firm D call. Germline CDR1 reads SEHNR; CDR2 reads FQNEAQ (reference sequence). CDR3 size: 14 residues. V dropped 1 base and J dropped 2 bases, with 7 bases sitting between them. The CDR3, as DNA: TGTGCCAGCAGCTTAGAGCAAGACACAGATACGCAGTATTTT. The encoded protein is CASSLEQDTDTQYF.

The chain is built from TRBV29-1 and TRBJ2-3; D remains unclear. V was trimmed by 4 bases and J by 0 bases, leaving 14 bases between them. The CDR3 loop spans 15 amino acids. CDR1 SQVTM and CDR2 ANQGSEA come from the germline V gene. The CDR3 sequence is CSVALWAVSTDTQYF. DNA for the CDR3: TGCAGCGTTGCCCTCTGGGCGGTTAGCACAGATACGCAGTATTTT.

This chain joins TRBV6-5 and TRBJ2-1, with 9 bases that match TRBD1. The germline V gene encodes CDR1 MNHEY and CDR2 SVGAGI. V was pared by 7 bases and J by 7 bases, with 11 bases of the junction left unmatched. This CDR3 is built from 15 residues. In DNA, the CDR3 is TGTGCCAGCACCATAGGGGGACAGGGTTATAATGAGCAGTTCTTC. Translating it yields CASTIGGQGYNEQFF.

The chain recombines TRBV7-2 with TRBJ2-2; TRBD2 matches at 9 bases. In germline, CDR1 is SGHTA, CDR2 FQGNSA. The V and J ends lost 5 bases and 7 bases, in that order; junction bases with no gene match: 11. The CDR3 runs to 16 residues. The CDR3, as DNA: TGTGCCAGCAGCCCGGGACTAGCCGTGCTTGACGGGGAGCTGTTTTTT. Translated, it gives CASSPGLAVLDGELFF.

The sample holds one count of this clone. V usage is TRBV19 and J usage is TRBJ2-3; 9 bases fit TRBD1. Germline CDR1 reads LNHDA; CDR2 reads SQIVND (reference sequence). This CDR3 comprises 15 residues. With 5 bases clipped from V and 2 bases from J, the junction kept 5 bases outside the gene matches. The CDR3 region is CASSPGTGPTDTQYF. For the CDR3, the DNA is TGTGCCAGTAGTCCAGGGACAGGGCCCACAGATACGCAGTATTTT.

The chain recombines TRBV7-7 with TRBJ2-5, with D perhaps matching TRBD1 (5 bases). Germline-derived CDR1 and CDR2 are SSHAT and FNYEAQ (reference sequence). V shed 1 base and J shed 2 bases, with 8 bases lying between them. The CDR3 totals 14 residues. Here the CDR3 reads CASSLGAGQETQYF. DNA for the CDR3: TGTGCCAGCAGCTTAGGGGCAGGGCAAGAGACCCAGTACTTC.

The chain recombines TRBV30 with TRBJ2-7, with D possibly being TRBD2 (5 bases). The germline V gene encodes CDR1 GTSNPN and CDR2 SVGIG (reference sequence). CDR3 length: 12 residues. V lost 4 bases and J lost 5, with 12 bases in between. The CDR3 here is CAWNEGSNEQYF. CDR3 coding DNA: TGTGCCTGGAACGAGGGCAGCAACGAGCAGTACTTC. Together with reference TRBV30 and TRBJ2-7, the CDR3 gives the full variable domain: SQTIHQWPATLVQPVGSPLSLECTVEGTSNPNLYWYRQAAGRGLQLLFYSVGIGQISSEVPQNLSASRPQDRQFILSSKKLLLSDSGFYLCAWNEGSNEQYFGPGTRLTVT.

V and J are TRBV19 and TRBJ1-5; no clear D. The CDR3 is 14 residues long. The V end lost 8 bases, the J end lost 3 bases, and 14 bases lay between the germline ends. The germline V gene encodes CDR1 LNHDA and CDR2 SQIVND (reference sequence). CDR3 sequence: CASRVNGFNQPQHF. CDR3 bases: TGTGCCAGTCGGGTCAACGGATTCAATCAGCCCCAGCATTTT.

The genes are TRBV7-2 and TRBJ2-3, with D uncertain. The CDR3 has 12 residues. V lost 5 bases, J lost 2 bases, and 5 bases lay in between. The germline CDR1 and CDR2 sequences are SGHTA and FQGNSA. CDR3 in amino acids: CASSPPTDTQYF. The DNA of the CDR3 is TGTGCCAGCAGCCCTCCCACAGATACGCAGTATTTT.

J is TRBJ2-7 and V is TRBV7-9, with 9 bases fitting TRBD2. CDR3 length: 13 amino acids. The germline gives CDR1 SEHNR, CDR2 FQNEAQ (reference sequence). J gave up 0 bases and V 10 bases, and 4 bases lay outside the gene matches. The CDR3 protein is CAISGGPSYEQYF. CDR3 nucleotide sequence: TGTGCCATTAGCGGGGGACCCTCCTACGAGCAGTACTTC.

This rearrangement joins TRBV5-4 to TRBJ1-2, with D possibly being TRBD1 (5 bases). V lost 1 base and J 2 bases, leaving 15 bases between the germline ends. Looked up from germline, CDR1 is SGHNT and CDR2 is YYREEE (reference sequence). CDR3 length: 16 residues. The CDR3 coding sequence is TGTGCCAGCAGCTTGAGGGGAGCCGGAGCCAACTATGGCTACACCTTC. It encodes CASSLRGAGANYGYTF.

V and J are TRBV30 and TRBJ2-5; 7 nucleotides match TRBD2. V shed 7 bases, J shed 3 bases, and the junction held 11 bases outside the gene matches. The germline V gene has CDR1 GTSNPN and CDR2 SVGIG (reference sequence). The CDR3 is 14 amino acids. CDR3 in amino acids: CASRIRTSKETQYF. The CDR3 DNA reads TGTGCCTCGAGAATTCGGACTAGTAAAGAGACCCAGTACTTC.

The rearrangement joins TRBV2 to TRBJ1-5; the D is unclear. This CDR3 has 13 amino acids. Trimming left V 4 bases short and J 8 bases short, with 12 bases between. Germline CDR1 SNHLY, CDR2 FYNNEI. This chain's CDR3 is CASSGRREEPQHF. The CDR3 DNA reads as TGTGCCAGCAGTGGGAGGAGGGAGGAGCCCCAGCATTTT. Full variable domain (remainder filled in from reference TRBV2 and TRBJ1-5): EPEVTQTPSHQVTQMGQEVILRCVPISNHLYFYWYRQILGQKVEFLVSFYNNEISEKSEIFDDQFSVERPDGSNFTLKIRSTKLEDSAMYFCASSGRREEPQHFGDGTRLSIL.

CDR3 coding DNA: TGTGCCAGCAGCACATTTGAAAAACTGTTTTTT. This translates into CASSTFEKLFF. This chain uses TRBV25-1 with TRBJ1-4; D call uncertain. Germline lookup yields CDR1 MGHDK and CDR2 SYGVNS. Trimming left V 6 bases short and J 7 bases short, with 6 bases between. The CDR3 is 11 residues long.

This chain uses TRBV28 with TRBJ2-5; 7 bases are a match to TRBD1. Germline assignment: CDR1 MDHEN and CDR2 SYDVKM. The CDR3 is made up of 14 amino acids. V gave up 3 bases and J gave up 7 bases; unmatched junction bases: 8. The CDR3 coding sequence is TGTGCCAGCAGTTTTGTAGGGGGCGAACGGACCCAGTACTTC. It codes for CASSFVGGERTQYF.

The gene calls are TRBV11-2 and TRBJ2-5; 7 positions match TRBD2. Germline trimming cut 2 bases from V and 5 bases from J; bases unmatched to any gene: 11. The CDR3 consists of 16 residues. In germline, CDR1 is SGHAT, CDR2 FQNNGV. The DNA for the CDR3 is TGTGCCAGCAGCTTAATTAAGGGAGGGTCACGGGAGACCCAGTACTTC. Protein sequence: CASSLIKGGSRETQYF.

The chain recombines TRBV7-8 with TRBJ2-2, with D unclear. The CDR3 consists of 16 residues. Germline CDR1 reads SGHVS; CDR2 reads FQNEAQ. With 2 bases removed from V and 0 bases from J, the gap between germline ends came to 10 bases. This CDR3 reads CASSLIGRTNTGELFF. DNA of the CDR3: TGTGCCAGCAGCTTAATAGGGCGGACGAACACCGGGGAGCTGTTTTTT. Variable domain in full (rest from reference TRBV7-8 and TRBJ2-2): GAGVSQSPRYKVAKRGQDVALRCDPISGHVSLFWYQQALGQGPEFLTYFQNEAQLDKSGLPSDRFFAERPEGSVSTLKIQRTQQEDSAVYLCASSLIGRTNTGELFFGEGSRLTVL.

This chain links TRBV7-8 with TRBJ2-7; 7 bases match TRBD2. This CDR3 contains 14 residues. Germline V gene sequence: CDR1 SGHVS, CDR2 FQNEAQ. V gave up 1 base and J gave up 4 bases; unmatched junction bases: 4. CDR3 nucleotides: TGTGCCAGCAGCTTAGAAGCGGGGCTATACGAGCAGTACTTC. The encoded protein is CASSLEAGLYEQYF.

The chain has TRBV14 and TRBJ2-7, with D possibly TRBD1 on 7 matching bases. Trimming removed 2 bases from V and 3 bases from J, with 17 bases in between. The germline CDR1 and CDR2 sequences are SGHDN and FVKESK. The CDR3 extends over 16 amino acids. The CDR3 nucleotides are TGTGCCAGCAGCCAACGACTCGACAGGGACTTCTACGAGCAGTACTTC. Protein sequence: CASSQRLDRDFYEQYF.

In DNA, the CDR3 is TGTGCCAGCACGGATTCAGGGGGAAGGCAAGAGACCCAGTACTTC. This translates into CASTDSGGRQETQYF. The chain carries TRBV2 and TRBJ2-5; 7 positions match TRBD1. The CDR3 length is 15 residues. Germline V gene lookup returns CDR1 SNHLY and CDR2 FYNNEI. V was pared by 7 bases and J by 2 bases, with 10 bases of the junction left unmatched.

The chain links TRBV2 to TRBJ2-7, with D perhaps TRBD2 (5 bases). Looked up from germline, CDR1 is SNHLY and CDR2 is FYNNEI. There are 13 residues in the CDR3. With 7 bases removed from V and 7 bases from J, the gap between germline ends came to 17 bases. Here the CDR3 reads CASKGVLPGEQYF. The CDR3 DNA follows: TGTGCCAGCAAGGGTGTTCTGCCGGGGGAGCAGTACTTC. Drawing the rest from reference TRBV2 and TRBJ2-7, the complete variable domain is EPEVTQTPSHQVTQMGQEVILRCVPISNHLYFYWYRQILGQKVEFLVSFYNNEISEKSEIFDDQFSVERPDGSNFTLKIRSTKLEDSAMYFCASKGVLPGEQYFGPGTRLTVT.

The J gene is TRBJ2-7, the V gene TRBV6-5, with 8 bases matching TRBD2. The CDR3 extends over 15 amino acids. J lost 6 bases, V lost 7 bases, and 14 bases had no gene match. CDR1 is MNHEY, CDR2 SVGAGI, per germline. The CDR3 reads CASTPGGGRFSEQYF. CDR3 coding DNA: TGTGCCAGCACCCCGGGGGGGGGCCGGTTTAGCGAGCAGTACTTC.

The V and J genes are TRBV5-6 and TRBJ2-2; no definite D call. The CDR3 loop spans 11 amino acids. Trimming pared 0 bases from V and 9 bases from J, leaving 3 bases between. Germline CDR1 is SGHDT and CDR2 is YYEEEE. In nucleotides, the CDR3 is TGTGCCAGCAGCTTGGCCCGGGAGCTGTTTTTT. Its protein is CASSLARELFF.